The clone carrying this TCR beta chain appeared many times. Its antigen is not identified. The entry originates in a study of glioma-infiltrating T cells. Study-level findings and limits: Very few CDR3 sequences were shared between tissue and blood. Tissue-blood divergence was below expectation in non-neoplastic patients, above in gliomas.

Per the germline V gene, CDR1 is MNHNS and CDR2 is SASEGT. This CDR3 has 13 residues. Trimming cost V 6 bases and J 5 bases, with 11 bases left between them. TCR alpha and beta CDR3 regions were amplified from RNA using iRepertoire nested multiplex PCR. Tissue mRNA or PBMC total RNA, 100-400 ng, went into one-step reverse transcription and amplification. TCRdb reprocessed the multiplex PCR reads with MiXCR, giving one entry per CDR3 protein. The table includes roughly 100,000 distinct CDR3 sequences, roughly 30% detected once. The J gene is TRBJ2-1, the V gene TRBV6-1; perhaps TRBD1 as D (6 bases). The receptor was isolated from a human donor with low-grade glioma or glioblastoma, undergoing nonglioma brain surgery, or in good health (not recorded which). Sequenced sample: glioma tissue, nonneoplastic brain tissue, or PBMCs (not recorded which). In DNA form, the CDR3 reads TGTGCCAGCAGCACCGGGACAAACAATGAGCAGTTCTTC. Protein sequence: CASSTGTNNEQFF.